This entry lists 27 T cell receptor beta chains sequenced from one sample in a study of blood T cell repertoires in COVID-19. Repertoires were generated with immunoSEQ multiplex PCR, while TCRdb's copy carries only in-frame clones and drops some. The sample has about 53,000 clones; about nine tenths are singletons. Sequenced: peripheral blood. These receptors all stem from a man older than 75 with acute or convalescent COVID-19.

V and J are TRBV6-1 and TRBJ2-1; tentatively, D is TRBD2 (5 bases). Germline V lookup: CDR1 MNHNS, CDR2 SASEGT. The CDR3 is 13 residues long. V was trimmed by 2 bases and J by 5 bases, leaving 7 bases between them. The CDR3 loop is CASSERTHNEQFF. Here the CDR3 DNA reads TGTGCCAGCAGTGAACGGACTCACAATGAGCAGTTCTTC.

V usage is TRBV12-3 or TRBV12-4 and J usage is TRBJ1-1, with a tentative D call TRBD1 (5 bases). The CDR3 loop spans 13 amino acids. The V end lost 5 bases, the J end lost 1 base, and 8 bases lay between the germline ends. The CDR3 DNA is TGTGCCAGCAGTCGACAGAAGAACACTGAAGCTTTCTTT. Its protein product is CASSRQKNTEAFF.

This clone was recorded a few times. The J gene is TRBJ2-1, the V gene TRBV7-8; the match to TRBD2 covers 10 bases. Germline CDR1 is SGHVS and CDR2 is FQNEAQ. The V and J ends lost 5 bases and 0 bases, in that order; junction bases with no gene match: 4. CDR3 length equals 16 residues. The CDR3 loop reads CASSPVAGGSYNEQFF. In DNA form, the CDR3 reads TGTGCCAGCAGCCCAGTAGCGGGGGGCTCCTACAATGAGCAGTTCTTC.

This clone appeared a few times. The chain recombines TRBV28 with TRBJ2-7; tentative D call: TRBD1 (6 bases). The CDR3 is 11 residues long. Germline V gene sequence: CDR1 MDHEN, CDR2 SYDVKM. The V and J ends lost 8 bases and 3 bases respectively, with 8 bases between them. CDR3: CASGDIYEQYF. In DNA form, the CDR3 reads TGTGCCAGCGGGGACATCTACGAGCAGTACTTC.

V usage is TRBV11-1 and J usage is TRBJ1-6; 8 bases agree with TRBD1. CDR3 length: 16 residues. Germline CDR1 is SGHAT and CDR2 is FQDESV (reference sequence). V gave up 4 bases and J gave up 7 bases; unmatched junction bases: 9. CDR3 DNA: TGTGCCAGCAGCTCCGGACAGGGTGGCCTAAATTCACCCCTCCACTTT. Amino acids: CASSSGQGGLNSPLHF. Complete variable domain (other parts from reference TRBV11-1 and TRBJ1-6): EAEVAQSPRYKITEKSQAVAFWCDPISGHATLYWYRQILGQGPELLVQFQDESVVDDSQLPKDRFSAERLKGVDSTLKIQPAELGDSAMYLCASSSGQGGLNSPLHFGNGTRLTVT.

The chain combines TRBV13 with TRBJ1-6; D gene uncertain. CDR3 length equals 16 residues. Germline values: CDR1 PRHDT, CDR2 FYEKMQ (reference sequence). V was shortened by 5 bases and J by 5 bases, with 16 bases between the two germline ends. The CDR3 nucleotides read TGTGCCAGCAGCCCCCGTGGAGGGAGCCATAATTCACCCCTCCACTTT. Its protein is CASSPRGGSHNSPLHF. Complete variable domain (other parts from reference TRBV13 and TRBJ1-6): AAGVIQSPRHLIKEKRETATLKCYPIPRHDTVYWYQQGPGQDPQFLISFYEKMQSDKGSIPDRFSAQQFSDYHSELNMSSLELGDSALYFCASSPRGGSHNSPLHFGNGTRLTVT.

The chain is built from TRBV19 and TRBJ1-2; D gene ambiguous. This CDR3 is built from 16 residues. V was pared by 4 bases and J by 4 bases, with 19 bases between. Per germline, CDR1 LNHDA and CDR2 SQIVND (reference sequence). The CDR3 bases are TGTGCCAGTAGTAGCGGAGTGTTGGGAGAAAGCTATGGCTACACCTTC. It translates to CASSSGVLGESYGYTF.

There are a few counts of this clone. The V gene is TRBV7-9, the J gene TRBJ1-5; D ambiguous. Trimming took off 3 bases at V and 7 bases at J, with 7 bases between the two ends. Germline CDR1 SEHNR, CDR2 FQNEAQ (reference sequence). CDR3 length: 12 residues. The CDR3 DNA follows: TGTGCCAGCAGCTTTGCCGGGCAGCCCCAGCATTTT. Translating gives CASSFAGQPQHF.

The V gene is TRBV6-5, the J gene TRBJ1-2; D is perhaps TRBD1 (6 bases). V dropped 10 bases and J dropped 7 bases, with 13 bases sitting between them. CDR1 and CDR2 from the germline V gene are MNHEY and SVGAGI. CDR3 length: 11 amino acids. The CDR3 here is CATGQKFGYTF. The CDR3 DNA follows: TGTGCCACCGGACAGAAATTTGGCTACACCTTC.

CDR3 nucleotides: TGTGCCAGCAGCTTGGCCGACAGTTACAATGAGCAGTTCTTC. Protein product: CASSLADSYNEQFF. The chain joins TRBV5-8 to TRBJ2-1, with D perhaps TRBD1 (5 bases). This CDR3 has 14 amino acids. Germline V gene lookup returns CDR1 SGHTS and CDR2 YDEGEE. Between the trimmed V and J ends, which lost 0 bases and 4 bases, there was a span of 8 bases.

This clone was detected only once. The V gene is TRBV19, the J gene TRBJ1-2; 9 bases fit TRBD1. CDR3 length: 15 amino acids. CDR1 is LNHDA, CDR2 SQIVND, per germline (reference sequence). Trimming removed 4 bases from V and 7 bases from J; junction bases left unmatched: 10. The CDR3 bases are TGTGCCAGTAGTACGAAACAGGGGGCCATTGGTGGCTACACCTTC. This sequence encodes CASSTKQGAIGGYTF.

The count of this clone is one. The chain carries TRBV2 and TRBJ1-1; no clear D gene. Germline V CDR1 and CDR2: SNHLY, FYNNEI. Trimming took 6 bases from V and 10 from J, leaving 18 bases between them. This CDR3 is built from 13 residues. The CDR3 DNA reads as TGTGCCAGCAGATTGACAAGCTCAGTGGGAGCTTTCTTT. It translates to CASRLTSSVGAFF.

The chain uses TRBV3-1 (or the pseudogene TRBV3-2) and TRBJ1-3, with 8 bases identical to TRBD1. The J segment lost 0 bases and the V segment lost 0 bases, leaving 7 bases of the junction unmatched. CDR1 and CDR2 (germline): LGHDT, YNNKEL (reference sequence). The CDR3 covers 18 residues. The chain's CDR3 is CASSQERTGKSSGNTIYF. CDR3 nucleotide sequence: TGTGCCAGCAGCCAAGAGCGGACAGGGAAAAGCTCTGGAAACACCATATATTTT.

The table lists this clone with a count of one. The chain has TRBV27 and TRBJ1-4; the match to TRBD1 covers 8 bases. CDR3 length: 14 amino acids. V dropped 3 bases and J dropped 7; count of bases not matched to a gene: 4. CDR1 MNHEY and CDR2 SMNVEV come from the germline V gene (reference sequence). As DNA, the CDR3 is TGTGCCAGCAGTTTGCAGGGGGCTGTTGAAAAACTGTTTTTT. Residues: CASSLQGAVEKLFF.

The chain links TRBV25-1 to TRBJ1-1, with D unresolved. This CDR3 is 14 amino acids long. Deletions cut 2 bases from V and 0 bases from J, with 7 bases between. In germline, CDR1 is MGHDK, CDR2 SYGVNS. CDR3 sequence reads: CASSELPLNTEAFF. Here the CDR3 DNA reads TGTGCCAGCAGTGAACTACCGCTGAACACTGAAGCTTTCTTT.

The chain is built from TRBV4-1 and TRBJ2-2, with TRBD1 matching 11 bases. Germline V gives CDR1 MGHRA, CDR2 YSYEKL. The CDR3 has 17 amino acids. V was pared by 4 bases and J by 5 bases, with 9 bases of the junction left unmatched. In DNA, the CDR3 is TGCGCCAGCAGCCTGACCGGGACAGGGGGAGGGACCGGGGAGCTGTTTTTT. This gives the protein CASSLTGTGGGTGELFF.

The genes are TRBV10-1 and TRBJ1-6, with D tentatively TRBD1 (5 bases). The V end lost 0 bases, the J end lost 8 bases, and 11 bases lay between the germline ends. The CDR3 is 15 amino acids. The germline gives CDR1 WNHNN, CDR2 SYGVQD (reference sequence). This CDR3 reads CASSESAGRDSPLHF. In DNA, the CDR3 is TGCGCCAGCAGTGAGTCGGCAGGGAGGGATTCACCCCTCCACTTT.

This chain links TRBV11-1 with TRBJ2-7; no clear D. V lost 3 bases to trimming and J lost 2 bases, with 8 bases between them. The germline CDR1 and CDR2 sequences are SGHAT and FQDESV (reference sequence). The CDR3 runs to 13 residues. The CDR3 loop is CASSFNSPYEQYF. In DNA form, the CDR3 reads TGTGCCAGCAGCTTCAACAGCCCCTACGAGCAGTACTTC.

V usage is TRBV15 and J usage is TRBJ2-5, with 7 bases matching TRBD2. CDR1 and CDR2 from the germline V gene are LNHNV and YYDKDF (reference sequence). The ends lost 0 bases at V and 2 bases at J; junction bases unmatched: 6. The CDR3 sequence is 16 residues long. CDR3 DNA: TGTGCCACCAGCAGAGATTTTACGCGGGGGCAAGAGACCCAGTACTTC. It encodes CATSRDFTRGQETQYF.

V is TRBV4-1 and J is TRBJ2-1; 7 bases line up with TRBD1. The CDR3 contains 16 residues. Germline CDR1 MGHRA, CDR2 YSYEKL. V was clipped by 5 bases and J by 5 bases; unmatched bases: 12. CDR3 coding DNA: TGCGCCAGCAGCAATCAAAACCGGGACAGAAACAATGAGCAGTTCTTC. It encodes CASSNQNRDRNNEQFF.

The V gene is TRBV7-9, the J gene TRBJ2-7, with TRBD2 identical over 14 bases. The CDR3 runs 14 residues. V gave up 5 bases and J gave up 5 bases; unmatched junction bases: 2. The germline V gene has CDR1 SEHNR and CDR2 FQNEAQ (reference sequence). The CDR3 loop reads CASSKGLAGDEQYF. In nucleotides, the CDR3 is TGTGCCAGCAGCAAGGGACTAGCGGGGGACGAGCAGTACTTC.

This chain uses TRBV19 with TRBJ2-3, with TRBD1 matching 9 bases. The CDR3 consists of 14 residues. In germline, CDR1 is LNHDA, CDR2 SQIVND (reference sequence). Trimming removed 7 bases from V and 1 base from J; junction bases left unmatched: 3. CDR3 sequence: CASKGTGRTDTQYF. CDR3 bases: TGTGCCAGTAAAGGGACAGGGCGCACAGATACGCAGTATTTT.

This rearrangement joins TRBV6-6 to TRBJ2-7; tentative D call: TRBD2 (5 bases). CDR3 length equals 15 residues. V shed 7 bases and J shed 6 bases, with 22 bases lying between them. Germline CDR1 is MNHNY and CDR2 is SVGAGI (reference sequence). The CDR3 DNA is TGTGCCAGCACCCAGGTCCTCAGAGGGCTTGTCGAGCAGTACTTC. The encoded protein is CASTQVLRGLVEQYF.

The chain recombines TRBV5-4 with TRBJ1-2, with D perhaps matching TRBD1 (6 bases). This CDR3 contains 15 residues. Germline CDR1 reads SGHNT; CDR2 reads YYREEE (reference sequence). Trimming cost V 0 bases and J 2 bases, with 11 bases left between them. CDR3 region: CASSLAGTNNYGYTF. The CDR3 nucleotides read TGTGCCAGCAGCTTGGCGGGGACAAACAACTATGGCTACACCTTC.

This rearrangement joins TRBV19 to TRBJ2-6; tentatively, D is TRBD1 (6 bases). This CDR3 spans 15 amino acids. CDR1 and CDR2 from the germline V gene are LNHDA and SQIVND (reference sequence). Trimming cost V 5 bases and J 0 bases, with 8 bases left between them. CDR3 region: CASSEGGSGANVLTF. As DNA, the CDR3 is TGTGCCAGTAGTGAAGGGGGCTCTGGGGCCAACGTCCTGACTTTC.

The rearrangement links TRBV6-1 to TRBJ2-7; D is unclear. The CDR3 runs 16 residues. V dropped 0 bases and J dropped 4 bases, with 16 bases sitting between them. The germline V gene encodes CDR1 MNHNS and CDR2 SASEGT. DNA for the CDR3: TGTGCCAGCAGTGAAGCTGTGACAAGAAGGCCTTACGAGCAGTACTTC. Protein sequence: CASSEAVTRRPYEQYF.

J is TRBJ1-1 and V is TRBV19; D gene ambiguous. Germline V gene lookup returns CDR1 LNHDA and CDR2 SQIVND (reference sequence). This CDR3 has 12 residues. The V and J ends lost 2 bases and 3 bases respectively, with 4 bases between them. CDR3 sequence: CASSISYTEAFF. The CDR3, as DNA: TGTGCCAGTAGTATATCATACACTGAAGCTTTCTTT.